Shown below are 28 T cell receptor beta chains from a single sample sequenced in a study of blood T cell repertoires in COVID-19. Profiling relied on immunoSEQ multiplex PCR, and the TCRdb table lists in-frame clones only, not all of them. The sample contains 250,000 to 300,000 clones, 81% of which appear only once. Source material: peripheral blood. The receptors were gathered from a woman aged 55-75 years with active or convalescent COVID-19.

V and J are TRBV11-2 and TRBJ1-2; D is undetermined. CDR1 and CDR2 (germline): SGHAT, FQNNGV. There are 11 residues in the CDR3. Trimming cost V 8 bases and J 4 bases, with 8 bases left between them. This CDR3 reads CASSGRYGYTF. The CDR3 DNA follows: TGTGCCAGCTCGGGTCGCTATGGCTACACCTTC.

Remarks on this clone: The same CDR3 arises from other DNA sequences in this sample as well. V is TRBV6-5 and J is TRBJ2-2; TRBD1 matches 9 bases. Germline CDR1 MNHEY, CDR2 SVGAGI. The CDR3 totals 16 residues. The V and J ends lost 0 bases and 3 bases, in that order; junction bases with no gene match: 2. The CDR3 spells CASSYSRQGDTGELFF. CDR3 coding DNA: TGTGCCAGCAGTTACTCCCGACAGGGGGACACCGGGGAGCTGTTTTTT.

This sequence joins TRBV29-1 and TRBJ2-7; D is perhaps TRBD2 (5 bases). CDR1 is SQVTM, CDR2 ANQGSEA, per germline. Trimming removed 7 bases from V and 1 base from J, with 17 bases in between. CDR3 size: 14 residues. CDR3 nucleotide sequence: TGCAGCGCCGCTGTCGGGGTCTCGTCCTACGAGCAGTACTTC. Translated: CSAAVGVSSYEQYF.

The chain uses TRBV10-2 and TRBJ2-5; D may be TRBD2 (6 bases). The CDR3 is 16 amino acids. V dropped 0 bases and J dropped 7 bases, with 18 bases sitting between them. CDR1 and CDR2 from the germline V gene are WSHSY and SAAADI. The CDR3 here is CASSESGSGAYGTQYF. As DNA, the CDR3 is TGCGCCAGCAGTGAGTCGGGTAGCGGAGCCTATGGGACCCAGTACTTC.

The chain carries TRBV5-4 and TRBJ2-7; 13 bases fit TRBD2. Trimming took 4 bases from V and 1 from J; bases not matched to a gene: 11. Per germline, CDR1 SGHNT and CDR2 YYREEE (reference sequence). There are 18 residues in the CDR3. DNA for the CDR3: TGTGCCAGCAGCCCGTCTCCATGGACTAGCGGGGGTTCCTACGAGCAGTACTTC. Translating gives CASSPSPWTSGGSYEQYF.

This chain connects TRBV5-8 to TRBJ2-2; 10 nucleotides align to TRBD1. V dropped 7 bases and J dropped 6; count of bases not matched to a gene: 12. The CDR3 is 16 residues long. The germline V gene encodes CDR1 SGHTS and CDR2 YDEGEE. CDR3 DNA: TGTGCCAGCGGTCCCTGGGACAGGGGAAGAGCCGGGGAGCTGTTTTTT. Its protein product is CASGPWDRGRAGELFF. The whole variable domain, filled in from reference TRBV5-8 and TRBJ2-2, reads EAGVTQSPTHLIKTRGQQATLRCSPISGHTSVYWYQQALGLGLQFLLWYDEGEERNRGNFPPRFSGRQFPNYSSELNVNALELEDSALYLCASGPWDRGRAGELFFGEGSRLTVL.

The genes are TRBV19 and TRBJ2-1; 11 bases are shared with TRBD2. The junction had 8 bases not matched to a gene; V was cut back by 3 bases and J by 4 bases. Germline loops: CDR1 LNHDA, CDR2 SQIVND (reference sequence). The CDR3 totals 17 residues. This CDR3 reads CASSMRSGGVNYNEQFF. Written as DNA, the CDR3 is TGTGCCAGTAGTATGCGTAGCGGGGGGGTTAATTACAATGAGCAGTTCTTC.

This clone was picked up one time. The rearrangement uses TRBV7-2 and TRBJ1-4; D uncertain. Germline assignment: CDR1 SGHTA and CDR2 FQGNSA. CDR3 length: 16 amino acids. Trimming shortened V by 4 bases and J by 7 bases, and 19 bases separated the two germline ends. DNA for the CDR3: TGTGCCAGCAGCTCCCAACGACCCCAGGATCGTGAAAAACTGTTTTTT. As protein: CASSSQRPQDREKLFF.

This clone was observed many times. This rearrangement joins TRBV7-2 to TRBJ1-6; TRBD1 agrees at 7 bases. V lost 5 bases to trimming and J lost 10 bases; unmatched junction nucleotides: 8. Germline V lookup: CDR1 SGHTA, CDR2 FQGNSA. The CDR3 covers 14 residues. The CDR3: CASSQQGQESPLHF. The CDR3 DNA reads as TGTGCCAGCAGCCAACAGGGGCAGGAGTCACCCCTCCACTTT.

The rearrangement joins TRBV19 to TRBJ2-1; 8 nucleotides align to TRBD1. V lost 5 bases and J lost 5; bases outside the gene matches: 14. Germline CDR1 and CDR2: LNHDA and SQIVND (reference sequence). This CDR3 has 17 amino acids. The DNA for the CDR3 is TGTGCCAGTAGTCCCGGACAGGGAGAGTATATGGACAATGAGCAGTTCTTC. Translated, it gives CASSPGQGEYMDNEQFF.

The chain combines TRBV19 with TRBJ2-7; 8 bases fit TRBD1. The CDR3 totals 15 residues. Unmatched junction bases numbered 5, after V lost 4 bases and J lost 0 bases. Germline CDR1 is LNHDA and CDR2 is SQIVND (reference sequence). This CDR3 is CASSTRQGSSYEQYF. The CDR3 coding sequence is TGTGCCAGTAGTACCCGACAGGGGAGCTCCTACGAGCAGTACTTC.

The rearrangement uses TRBV5-4 and TRBJ1-1; D remains ambiguous. Looked up from germline, CDR1 is SGHNT and CDR2 is YYREEE (reference sequence). The CDR3 covers 16 residues. The ends were cut back, 0 bases at V and 0 bases at J, with 12 bases in the middle. The chain's CDR3 is CASSLGSGRLNTEAFF. As DNA, the CDR3 is TGTGCCAGCAGCTTGGGGTCAGGCAGATTGAACACTGAAGCTTTCTTT.

In this sample, this clone turned up a few times. DNA of the CDR3: TGTGCCCAACGGGACAGGGGGGACACCATATATTTT. This encodes CAQRDRGDTIYF. The chain combines TRBV30 with TRBJ1-3; 11 bases align to TRBD1. Trimming cost V 8 bases and J 8 bases; bases outside gene matches: 5. The CDR3 totals 12 residues. Germline CDR1 reads GTSNPN; CDR2 reads SVGIG (reference sequence).

This clone was counted a few times. The rearrangement uses TRBV10-3 and TRBJ1-6; D unclear. There are 16 residues in the CDR3. The V end was cut by 4 bases, the J end by 0 bases, with 10 bases between. Germline assignment: CDR1 ENHRY and CDR2 SYGVKD. This chain's CDR3 is CAISAAGSSYNSPLHF. CDR3 in DNA: TGTGCCATCAGTGCGGCAGGTAGCTCCTATAATTCACCCCTCCACTTT.

The chain recombines TRBV29-1 with TRBJ1-5; a possible D gene is TRBD1 (6 bases). Germline V gene lookup returns CDR1 SQVTM and CDR2 ANQGSEA. CDR3 length: 14 residues. V was cut by 7 bases and J by 3 bases, with 16 bases left in between. CDR3 loop: CSAATGSINQPQHF. The CDR3 DNA reads as TGCAGCGCCGCTACAGGGAGTATCAATCAGCCCCAGCATTTT.

This clone was observed once. The chain carries TRBV11-1 and TRBJ2-3; TRBD2 matches 8 bases. The CDR3 spans 15 residues. Losses at the gene ends were 2 bases for V and 3 bases for J; bases not matched to a gene: 4. Germline V gene lookup returns CDR1 SGHAT and CDR2 FQDESV (reference sequence). The CDR3 DNA follows: TGTGCCAGCAGCTTATTTGCGGGGGGTACAGATACGCAGTATTTT. It is translated as CASSLFAGGTDTQYF.

The chain links TRBV4-3 to TRBJ1-4; D may be TRBD1 (5 bases). Germline lookup yields CDR1 LGHNA and CDR2 YSLEER. The ends were cut back, 0 bases at V and 7 bases at J, with 21 bases in the middle. The CDR3 has 18 amino acids. This CDR3 is CASSQEPRTPQGGEKLFF. The CDR3 DNA sequence: TGCGCCAGCAGCCAAGAACCCCGCACCCCGCAGGGCGGTGAAAAACTGTTTTTT.

The chain is built from TRBV6-5 and TRBJ2-7; D is possibly TRBD1 (6 bases). The CDR3 loop spans 13 amino acids. CDR1 is MNHEY and CDR2 is SVGAGI in the germline V gene. With 5 bases removed from V and 3 bases from J, the gap between germline ends came to 11 bases. In nucleotides, the CDR3 is TGTGCCAGCAGTACCGGACAGAACTACGAGCAGTACTTC. Its protein product is CASSTGQNYEQYF.

The chain has TRBV7-9 and TRBJ2-7; TRBD2 agrees at 9 bases. The ends lost 1 base at V and 9 bases at J; junction bases unmatched: 7. Germline V gives CDR1 SEHNR, CDR2 FQNEAQ (reference sequence). This CDR3 is 14 amino acids long. DNA for the CDR3: TGTGCCAGCAGCTTAGGCGGGGGGGCCGGGGCGCAGTACTTC. Translated: CASSLGGGAGAQYF.

The V gene is TRBV20-1, the J gene TRBJ2-3, with D uncertain. The CDR3 contains 10 residues. V lost 4 bases to trimming and J lost 14 bases, with 13 bases between them. Germline CDR1 DFQATT, CDR2 SNEGSKA (reference sequence). For the CDR3, the DNA is TGCAGTGCTACCAGCGAGAGAGCGTATTTT. Its translation: CSATSERAYF.

This clone was detected only once. As DNA, the CDR3 is TGTGCCACCAACAGGGGCATTAGCAATCAGCCCCAGCATTTT. Translated, it gives CATNRGISNQPQHF. The chain combines TRBV15 with TRBJ1-5, with TRBD1 matching 7 bases. Germline CDR1 is LNHNV and CDR2 is YYDKDF (reference sequence). J gave up 0 bases and V 7 bases, and 3 bases lay outside the gene matches. The CDR3 runs 14 residues.

This clone was counted once. The V call is TRBV29-1, the J call TRBJ2-5, with TRBD2 matching 10 bases. CDR1 is SQVTM and CDR2 is ANQGSEA in the germline V gene. The CDR3 is 15 residues long. J lost 5 bases, V lost 5 bases, and 11 bases had no gene match. CDR3 DNA: TGCAGCGTTAGGATAGCGGGGGGTCCACGGGAGACCCAGTACTTC. Translation: CSVRIAGGPRETQYF. Full variable domain (missing parts from reference TRBV29-1 and TRBJ2-5): SAVISQKPSRDICQRGTSLTIQCQVDSQVTMMFWYRQQPGQSLTLIATANQGSEATYESGFVIDKFPISRPNLTFSTLTVSNMSPEDSSIYLCSVRIAGGPRETQYFGPGTRLLVL.

This chain joins TRBV20-1 and TRBJ2-7, with 9 bases that match TRBD2. Unmatched junction bases numbered 7, after V lost 3 bases and J lost 4 bases. This CDR3 is built from 14 residues. Germline CDR1 and CDR2: DFQATT and SNEGSKA (reference sequence). This CDR3 reads CSASNPSGEYEQYF. CDR3 coding DNA: TGCAGTGCTAGTAATCCTAGCGGGGAGTACGAGCAGTACTTC.

DNA for the CDR3: TGTGCCAGTAGTTCCAGGAGACAGGGTGGCTACACCTTC. Residues: CASSSRRQGGYTF. The chain combines TRBV19 with TRBJ1-2; TRBD1 aligns across 7 bases. The CDR3 length is 13 residues. V shed 5 bases and J 7 bases; nucleotides not matched to a gene: 7. From germline, CDR1 is LNHDA and CDR2 SQIVND (reference sequence).

There are a few counts of this clone. The rearrangement joins TRBV5-1 to TRBJ2-3; 11 bases are shared with TRBD2. J gave up 5 bases and V 0 bases, and 8 bases lay outside the gene matches. CDR3 length: 17 residues. Per the germline V gene, CDR1 is SGHRS and CDR2 is YFSETQ. The CDR3 DNA reads TGCGCCAGCAGCTTGGCCTTAGCGGGGGGGCCACAAGATACGCAGTATTTT. Translation: CASSLALAGGPQDTQYF.

The rearrangement uses TRBV6-1 and TRBJ2-7; tentative D call: TRBD1 (6 bases). The CDR3 covers 14 residues. Trimming stripped 2 bases from V and 7 bases from J, with 15 bases between. The germline gives CDR1 MNHNS, CDR2 SASEGT. The CDR3 DNA reads TGTGCCAGCAGTGAAAGGGACACGGCTCGGGAGCAGTACTTC. Its translation: CASSERDTAREQYF.

The chain links TRBV9 to TRBJ2-3, with unresolved D. The CDR3 loop spans 15 amino acids. Trimming pared 0 bases from V and 5 bases from J, leaving 13 bases between. Germline lookup yields CDR1 SGDLS and CDR2 YYNGEE. The CDR3 sequence: CASSVGVAGGDTQYF. In DNA form, the CDR3 reads TGTGCCAGCAGCGTAGGTGTGGCAGGTGGAGATACGCAGTATTTT.

This sequence joins TRBV19 and TRBJ1-5, with no clear D. V lost 7 bases and J 7 bases, leaving 20 bases between the germline ends. The germline gives CDR1 LNHDA, CDR2 SQIVND (reference sequence). This CDR3 is built from 15 residues. In DNA, the CDR3 is TGTGCCAGTACCCCTGCGGGGAGAGTGGGACAGCCCCAGCATTTT. It specifies CASTPAGRVGQPQHF.